This is a list of T cell receptor beta chains from one sample in a study of blood T cell repertoires in COVID-19. The repertoire was sequenced with immunoSEQ multiplex PCR; TCRdb's copy has only in-frame clones and lacks some. The data contain some 170,000 clones, around 85% of them singletons. Sequencing was performed on PBMCs or T cells enriched from blood (not recorded which). Source of these receptors: a man aged 40-55 years who had recovered from COVID-19. The CDR3 runs from the conserved cysteine through the conserved F or W. Each record gives: CDR3 DNA, CDR3 protein, V gene, clone size, CDR3 length, D gene, J gene. D genes are given only for firm matches. Only part of the rows carry a size: once, few, many, or a class if the clone is expanded.

DNA: TGTGCCACCAGTGACCCTAGCGGGGGAACATCCTACAATGAGCAGTTCTTC; CDR3: CATSDPSGGTSYNEQFF; V: TRBV24-1; size: .; length: 17; D: TRBD2; J: TRBJ2-1
DNA: TGTGCCAGCAGTCCCCAGCCCCCGACAGTTTATGGCTACACCTTC; CDR3: CASSPQPPTVYGYTF; V: TRBV2; size: .; length: 15; D: .; J: TRBJ1-2
DNA: TGTGCCAGCAGCCCCACCACAAAGGGGGCAGGCTATGGCTACACCTTC; CDR3: CASSPTTKGAGYGYTF; V: TRBV9; size: .; length: 16; D: TRBD1; J: TRBJ1-2
DNA: TGTGCCAGCTCACCCAAGATGGGGACAGACTCGAACACTGAAGCTTTCTTT; CDR3: CASSPKMGTDSNTEAFF; V: TRBV18; size: .; length: 17; D: TRBD1; J: TRBJ1-1
DNA: TGTGCCAGTAGCGCGCAGCAGGGTTCACCCCTCCACTTT; CDR3: CASSAQQGSPLHF; V: TRBV19; size: .; length: 13; D: .; J: TRBJ1-6
DNA: TGTGCCAGCAGTCGACGGGAGCCAACTAATGAAAAACTGTTTTTT; CDR3: CASSRREPTNEKLFF; V: TRBV28; size: .; length: 15; D: .; J: TRBJ1-4
DNA: TGTGCCAGCAGCTTCTACCCTGCTGGCTACACCTTC; CDR3: CASSFYPAGYTF; V: TRBV5-6; size: .; length: 12; D: .; J: TRBJ1-2
DNA: TGTGCCAGCAGCTTAGCCGCAGGGCGGAACACTGAAGCTTTCTTT; CDR3: CASSLAAGRNTEAFF; V: TRBV7-2; size: few; length: 15; D: .; J: TRBJ1-1
DNA: TGTGCCAGCAGCACGGACAAGGGATATGCTGAAGCTTTCTTT; CDR3: CASSTDKGYAEAFF; V: TRBV27; size: .; length: 14; D: .; J: TRBJ1-1
DNA: TGCGCCAGCAGCCAGGACAGGGGCTGGGAGACCCAGTACTTC; CDR3: CASSQDRGWETQYF; V: TRBV4-1; size: .; length: 14; D: TRBD1; J: TRBJ2-5
DNA: TGTGCCAGCAGTCCTCTGACTAGCGGGGTTTACGAGCAGTACTTC; CDR3: CASSPLTSGVYEQYF; V: TRBV27; size: .; length: 15; D: TRBD2; J: TRBJ2-7
DNA: TGTGCCGGGAGGGTAGGGGGGAACACTGAAGCTTTCTTT; CDR3: CAGRVGGNTEAFF; V: TRBV30; size: few; length: 13; D: .; J: TRBJ1-1
DNA: TGTGCCAGCAGTCTCCAGGACAAACTTGGAGCTTTCTTT; CDR3: CASSLQDKLGAFF; V: TRBV27; size: .; length: 13; D: .; J: TRBJ1-1
DNA: TGTGCCAGCAGCGTAGGGGCTAGCGGGGGGGCAGAGGAGCAGTTCTTC; CDR3: CASSVGASGGAEEQFF; V: TRBV9; size: .; length: 16; D: TRBD2; J: TRBJ2-1
DNA: TGTGCCAGCCGAGACAGCATCTCTGGAAACACCATATATTTT; CDR3: CASRDSISGNTIYF; V: TRBV6-5; size: .; length: 14; D: .; J: TRBJ1-3
DNA: TGTGCCACCAGTGGCTCGACGGGACAGGGGGCTCCTGGCTACACCTTC; CDR3: CATSGSTGQGAPGYTF; V: TRBV24-1; size: .; length: 16; D: TRBD1; J: TRBJ1-2
DNA: TGCGCCAGCAGCCTCAGCGGGACAGGGCTCTCCTACAATGAGCAGTTCTTC; CDR3: CASSLSGTGLSYNEQFF; V: TRBV5-1; size: .; length: 17; D: TRBD1; J: TRBJ2-1
DNA: TGTGCCAGCAGGGCGGTTAGGTCCAGTTATCAGCCCCAGCATTTT; CDR3: CASRAVRSSYQPQHF; V: TRBV27; size: .; length: 15; D: .; J: TRBJ1-5
DNA: TGTGCCAGCAGCTACGGACAGGGGGCATGGGGCTACACCTTC; CDR3: CASSYGQGAWGYTF; V: TRBV7-2; size: .; length: 14; D: TRBD1; J: TRBJ1-2
DNA: TGTGCCAGCAGCAAAGACACCTCCTCTGGAAACACCATATATTTT; CDR3: CASSKDTSSGNTIYF; V: TRBV5-4; size: .; length: 15; D: .; J: TRBJ1-3
DNA: TGTGCCAGCGGTAGTGGCGGGAGCCTGGAGCAGTTCTTC; CDR3: CASGSGGSLEQFF; V: TRBV25-1; size: .; length: 13; D: TRBD2; J: TRBJ2-1
DNA: TGTGCCAGCAGCCTTGGTATCGGCGAGCAGTACTTC; CDR3: CASSLGIGEQYF; V: TRBV7-9; size: once; length: 12; D: .; J: TRBJ2-7
DNA: TGTGCCAGCAGCTTAGAAGGGTTGGGGCCGTTATACTTC; CDR3: CASSLEGLGPLYF; V: TRBV7-9; size: .; length: 13; D: .; J: TRBJ2-7
DNA: TGTGCCAGCAGCTTAGTAGAGGGCAGGGGTAATGAAAAACTGTTTTTT; CDR3: CASSLVEGRGNEKLFF; V: TRBV11-3; size: .; length: 16; D: .; J: TRBJ1-4
DNA: TGTGCCAGTAGCGCTTCTAGCGGACTACCGTCAGATACGCAGTATTTT; CDR3: CASSASSGLPSDTQYF; V: TRBV19; size: .; length: 16; D: TRBD2; J: TRBJ2-3
DNA: TGTGCCAGCTCACCACCTAATAATGAAGCTTTCTTT; CDR3: CASSPPNNEAFF; V: TRBV18; size: .; length: 12; D: .; J: TRBJ1-1
DNA: TGTGCCAGCAGCCAAGCCGCTAGCGGGGGATACGAGCAGTACTTC; CDR3: CASSQAASGGYEQYF; V: TRBV3-1/TRBV3-2; size: once; length: 15; D: TRBD2; J: TRBJ2-7
DNA: TGCGCCAGCAGCCAAGTCAATTCAGGGGGAGGCACTGAAGCTTTCTTT; CDR3: CASSQVNSGGGTEAFF; V: TRBV4-1; size: once; length: 16; D: TRBD1; J: TRBJ1-1
DNA: TGTGCCAGCAGCTTGTTGGAGGGCCGTGGCTACACCTTC; CDR3: CASSLLEGRGYTF; V: TRBV5-4; size: .; length: 13; D: .; J: TRBJ1-2